This T cell receptor beta chain stems from a study of T-cell memory formation after mild COVID-19. Overall study findings and caveats: CD4+ clones that contracted lay mainly in CM and EM; CD8+ ones lay in EMRA. The appearance of some responding clones in pre-infection memory suggested that cross-reactive memory joined. Clones contracting over day 15 to 85 were CD4/CD8 balanced, with later expanders leaning CD4+.

A note on this clonotype: Its antigen is currently unknown.

This CDR3 contains 14 residues. V lost 6 bases and J lost 3, with 12 bases in between. TCRdb itself ran the 5' RACE reads through MiXCR, one entry per CDR3 protein. The table lists 200,000 to 250,000 distinct CDR3 sequences, approximately 9% of them singletons. This receptor was identified in a man aged 18-30 years who had mild COVID-19 (a few samples of this study predate the infection). Cell type and time point are not known. The chain couples TRBV12-3 or TRBV12-4 to TRBJ2-1, with D perhaps given as TRBD1 or TRBD2 (5 bases each). The specimen was PBMCs or a T cell subset sorted from them (not recorded which). The CDR3 is CASRTGTVYNEQFF. CDR3 sequence (DNA): TGTGCCAGCAGGACCGGGACGGTCTACAATGAGCAGTTCTTC.